This T cell receptor (beta chain) was found in a study of human T cells and chemical hapten exposure. The CDR3 spans 15 residues. The germline CDR1 and CDR2 sequences are SGHRS and YFSETQ. After removal of 4 bases from V and 6 bases from J, the junction contained 6 bases not matched to a gene. MiXCR, run by TCRdb on the RACE reads, gives a single entry per CDR3 protein. The data show roughly 200,000 distinct CDR3 sequences, approximately 20% seen once. Time point in this sample: patch test 1, 2 weeks after DPC sensitization. Sample treatment: therapeutic diphenylcyclopropenone sensitization with weekly scalp DPC.

The chain links TRBV5-1 to TRBJ2-1, with 11 bases that match TRBD2. Sequences were derived from whole blood, sampled in connection with sensitization to the hapten diphenylcyclopropenone (DPC). This TCR was sampled from a woman in her forties or fifties with alopecia areata. Some clones in this sample may be carry-over from other donors' samples. The CDR3 region is CASSQTSGSGNEQFF. Here the CDR3 DNA reads TGCGCCAGCAGCCAAACTAGCGGGAGTGGCAATGAGCAGTTCTTC.